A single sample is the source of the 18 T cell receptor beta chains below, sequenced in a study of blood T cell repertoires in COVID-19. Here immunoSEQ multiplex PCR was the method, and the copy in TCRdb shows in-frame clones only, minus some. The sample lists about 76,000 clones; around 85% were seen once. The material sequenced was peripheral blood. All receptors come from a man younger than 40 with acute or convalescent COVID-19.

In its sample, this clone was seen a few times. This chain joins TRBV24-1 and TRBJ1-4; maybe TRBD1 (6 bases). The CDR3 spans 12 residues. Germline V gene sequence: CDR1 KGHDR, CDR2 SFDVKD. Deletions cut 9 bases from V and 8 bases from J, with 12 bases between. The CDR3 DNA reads TGTGCCACCCGACAGGAAGGCGAAAAACTGTTTTTT. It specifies CATRQEGEKLFF.

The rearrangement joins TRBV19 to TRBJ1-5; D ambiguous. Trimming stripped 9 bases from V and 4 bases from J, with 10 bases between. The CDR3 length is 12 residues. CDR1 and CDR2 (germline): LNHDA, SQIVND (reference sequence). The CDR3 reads CASRDLNQPQHF. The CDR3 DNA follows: TGTGCCAGCCGCGATCTGAATCAGCCCCAGCATTTT. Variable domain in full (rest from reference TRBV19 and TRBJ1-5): DGGITQSPKYLFRKEGQNVTLSCEQNLNHDAMYWYRQDPGQGLRLIYYSQIVNDFQKGDIAEGYSVSREKKESFPLTVTSAQKNPTAFYLCASRDLNQPQHFGDGTRLSIL.

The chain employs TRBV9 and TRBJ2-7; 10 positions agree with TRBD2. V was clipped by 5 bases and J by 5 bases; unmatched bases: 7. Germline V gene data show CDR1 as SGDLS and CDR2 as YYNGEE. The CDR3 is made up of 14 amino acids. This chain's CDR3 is CASSLTSGSDEQYF. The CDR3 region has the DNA TGTGCCAGCAGTTTGACTAGCGGGTCTGACGAGCAGTACTTC. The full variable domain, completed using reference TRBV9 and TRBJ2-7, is DSGVTQTPKHLITATGQRVTLRCSPRSGDLSVYWYQQSLDQGLQFLIQYYNGEERAKGNILERFSAQQFPDLHSELNLSSLELGDSALYFCASSLTSGSDEQYFGPGTRLTVT.

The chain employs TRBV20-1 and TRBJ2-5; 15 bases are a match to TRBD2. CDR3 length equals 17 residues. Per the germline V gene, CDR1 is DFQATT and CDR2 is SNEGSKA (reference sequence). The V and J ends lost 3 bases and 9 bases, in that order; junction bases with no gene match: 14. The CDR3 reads CSASPGLAGGLPGAQYF. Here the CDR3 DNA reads TGCAGTGCTAGTCCCGGACTAGCGGGAGGGCTTCCAGGGGCCCAGTACTTC.

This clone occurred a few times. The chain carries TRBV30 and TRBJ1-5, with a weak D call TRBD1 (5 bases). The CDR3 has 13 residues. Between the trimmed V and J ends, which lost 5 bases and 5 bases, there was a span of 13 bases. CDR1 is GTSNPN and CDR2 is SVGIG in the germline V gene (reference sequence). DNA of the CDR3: TGTGCCTGGGGGGCGAGGGCAGATCAGCCCCAGCATTTT. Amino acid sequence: CAWGARADQPQHF.

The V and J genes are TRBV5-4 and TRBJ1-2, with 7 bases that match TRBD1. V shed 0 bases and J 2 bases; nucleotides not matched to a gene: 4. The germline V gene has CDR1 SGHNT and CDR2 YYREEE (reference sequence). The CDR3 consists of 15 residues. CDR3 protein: CASSLVSRGNYGYTF. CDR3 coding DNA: TGTGCCAGCAGCTTGGTATCCAGGGGGAACTATGGCTACACCTTC.

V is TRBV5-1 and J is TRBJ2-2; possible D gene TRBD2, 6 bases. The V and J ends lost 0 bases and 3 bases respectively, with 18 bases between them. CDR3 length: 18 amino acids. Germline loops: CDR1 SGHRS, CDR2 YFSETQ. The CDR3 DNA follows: TGCGCCAGCAGCTTGGGCGGACTGGGCGGCGGGGACACCGGGGAGCTGTTTTTT. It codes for CASSLGGLGGGDTGELFF.

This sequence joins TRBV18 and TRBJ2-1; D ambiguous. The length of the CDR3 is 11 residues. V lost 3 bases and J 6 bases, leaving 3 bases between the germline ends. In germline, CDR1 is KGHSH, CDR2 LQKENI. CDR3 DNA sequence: TGTGCCAGCTCACCCGGCAATGAGCAGTTCTTC. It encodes CASSPGNEQFF.

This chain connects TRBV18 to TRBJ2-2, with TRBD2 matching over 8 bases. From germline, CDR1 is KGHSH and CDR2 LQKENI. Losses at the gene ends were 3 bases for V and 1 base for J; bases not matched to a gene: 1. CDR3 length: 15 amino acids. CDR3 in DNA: TGTGCCAGCTCACCTACTAGCGGGAACACCGGGGAGCTGTTTTTT. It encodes CASSPTSGNTGELFF.

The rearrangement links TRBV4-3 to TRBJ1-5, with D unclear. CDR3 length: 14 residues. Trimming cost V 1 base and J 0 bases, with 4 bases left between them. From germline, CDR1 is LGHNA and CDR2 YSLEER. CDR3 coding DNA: TGCGCCAGCAGCCAAGTACATAGCAATCAGCCCCAGCATTTT. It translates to CASSQVHSNQPQHF.

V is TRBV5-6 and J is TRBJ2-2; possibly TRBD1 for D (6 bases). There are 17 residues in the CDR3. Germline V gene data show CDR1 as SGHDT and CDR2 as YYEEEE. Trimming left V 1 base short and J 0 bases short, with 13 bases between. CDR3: CASSLRTGPANTGELFF. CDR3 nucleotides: TGTGCCAGCAGCTTGCGAACAGGGCCCGCGAACACCGGGGAGCTGTTTTTT.

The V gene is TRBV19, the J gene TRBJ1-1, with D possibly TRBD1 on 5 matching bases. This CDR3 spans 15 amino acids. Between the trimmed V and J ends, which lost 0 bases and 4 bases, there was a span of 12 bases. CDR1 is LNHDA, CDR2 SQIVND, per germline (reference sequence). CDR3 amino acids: CASSIEGRSGTEAFF. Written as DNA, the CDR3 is TGTGCCAGTAGTATAGAGGGGCGTTCTGGCACTGAAGCTTTCTTT.

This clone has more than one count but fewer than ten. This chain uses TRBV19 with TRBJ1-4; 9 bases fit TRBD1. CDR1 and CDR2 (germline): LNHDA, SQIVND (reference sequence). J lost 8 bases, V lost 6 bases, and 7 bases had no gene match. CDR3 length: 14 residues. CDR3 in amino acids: CASRTGGAGEKLFF. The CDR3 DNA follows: TGTGCCAGTAGAACAGGGGGCGCAGGGGAAAAACTGTTTTTT.

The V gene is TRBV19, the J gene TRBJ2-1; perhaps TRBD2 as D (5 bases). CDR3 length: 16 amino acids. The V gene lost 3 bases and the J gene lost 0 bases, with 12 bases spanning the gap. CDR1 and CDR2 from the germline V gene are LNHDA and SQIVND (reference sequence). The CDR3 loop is CASSILTGSSYNEQFF. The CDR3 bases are TGTGCCAGTAGTATTTTGACGGGGAGCTCCTACAATGAGCAGTTCTTC.

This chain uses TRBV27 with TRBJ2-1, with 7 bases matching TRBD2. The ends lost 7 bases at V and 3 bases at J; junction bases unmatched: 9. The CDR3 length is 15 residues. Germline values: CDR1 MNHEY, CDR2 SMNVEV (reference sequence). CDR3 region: CASTHGGGFYNEQFF. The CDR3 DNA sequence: TGTGCCAGCACCCACGGGGGAGGGTTCTACAATGAGCAGTTCTTC.

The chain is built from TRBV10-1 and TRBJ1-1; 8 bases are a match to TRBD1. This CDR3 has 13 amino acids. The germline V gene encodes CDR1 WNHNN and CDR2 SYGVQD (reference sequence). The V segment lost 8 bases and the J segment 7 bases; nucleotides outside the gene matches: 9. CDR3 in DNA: TGCGCCAGCCCCTGGACAGGGAGGAGTGAAGCTTTCTTT. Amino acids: CASPWTGRSEAFF.

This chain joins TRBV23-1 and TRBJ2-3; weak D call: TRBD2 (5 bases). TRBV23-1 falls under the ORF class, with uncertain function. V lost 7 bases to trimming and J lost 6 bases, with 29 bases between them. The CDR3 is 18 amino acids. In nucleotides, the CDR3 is TGCGCCAGCACCCCACTTATTTGGCCGAGAACGCCGGGGGATACGCAGTATTTT. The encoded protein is CASTPLIWPRTPGDTQYF.

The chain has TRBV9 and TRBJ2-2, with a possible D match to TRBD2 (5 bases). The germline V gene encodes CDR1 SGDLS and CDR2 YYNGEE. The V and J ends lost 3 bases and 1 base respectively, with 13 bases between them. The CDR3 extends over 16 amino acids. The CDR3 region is CASSESGLGNTGELFF. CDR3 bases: TGTGCCAGCAGCGAATCAGGACTGGGGAACACCGGGGAGCTGTTTTTT.